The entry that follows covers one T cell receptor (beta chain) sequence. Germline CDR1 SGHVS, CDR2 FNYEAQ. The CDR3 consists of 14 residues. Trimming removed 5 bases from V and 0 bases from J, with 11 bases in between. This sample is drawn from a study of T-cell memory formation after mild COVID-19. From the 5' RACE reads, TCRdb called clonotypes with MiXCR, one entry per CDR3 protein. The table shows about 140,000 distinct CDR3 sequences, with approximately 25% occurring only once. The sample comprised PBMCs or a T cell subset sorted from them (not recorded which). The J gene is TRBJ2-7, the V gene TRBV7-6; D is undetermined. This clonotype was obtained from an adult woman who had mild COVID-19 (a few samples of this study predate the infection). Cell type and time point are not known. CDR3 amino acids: CASSRRTASYEQYF. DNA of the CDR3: TGTGCCAGCAGCCGGCGGACCGCCTCCTACGAGCAGTACTTC.